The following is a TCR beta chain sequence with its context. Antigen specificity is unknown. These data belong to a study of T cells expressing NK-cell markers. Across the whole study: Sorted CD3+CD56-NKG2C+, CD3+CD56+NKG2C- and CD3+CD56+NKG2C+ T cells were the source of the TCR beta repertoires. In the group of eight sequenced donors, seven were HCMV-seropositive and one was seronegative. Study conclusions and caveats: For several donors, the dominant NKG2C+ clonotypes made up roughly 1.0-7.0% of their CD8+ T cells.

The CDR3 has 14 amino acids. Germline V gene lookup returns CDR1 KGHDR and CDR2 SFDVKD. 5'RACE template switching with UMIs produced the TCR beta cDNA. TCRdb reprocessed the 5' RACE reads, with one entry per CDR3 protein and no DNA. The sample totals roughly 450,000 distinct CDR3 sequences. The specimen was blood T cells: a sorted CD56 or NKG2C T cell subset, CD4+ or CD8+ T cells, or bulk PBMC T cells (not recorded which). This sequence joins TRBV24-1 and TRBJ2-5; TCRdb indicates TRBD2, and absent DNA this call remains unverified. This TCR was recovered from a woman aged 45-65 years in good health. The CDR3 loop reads CATSDGTSGWAQYF.